This T cell receptor (beta chain) was observed in a study of T-cell memory formation after mild COVID-19. On the study more broadly: Largely, the TCR clusters proved donor specific.

Concerning this clonotype: Antigen: not known.

This CDR3 has 16 amino acids. V was clipped by 3 bases and J by 5 bases; unmatched bases: 11. The germline V gene has CDR1 KGHSH and CDR2 LQKENI. TCRdb redid the calling of the 5' RACE reads with MiXCR, one entry per CDR3 protein. The sample holds 550,000 to 600,000 distinct CDR3 sequences; roughly a fifth are singletons and the top ten take 7.5% to 9.5%. Study results and caveats: Clones shrinking from day 15 to 85 showed even CD4/CD8 mixes; later expanders tilted CD4+. Memory sampled before infection contained some responding clones, suggesting cross-reactive memory joined.

This sequence was found in an adult woman who had mild COVID-19 (a few samples of this study predate the infection). Cell type and time point are not known. This chain links TRBV18 with TRBJ2-3, with 7 bases fitting TRBD1. Source material: PBMCs or a T cell subset sorted from them (not recorded which). CDR3 nucleotides: TGTGCCAGCTCACCCCTAATTAACAGGGGCATAGATACGCAGTATTTT. This sequence encodes CASSPLINRGIDTQYF.